One sample yielded the 25 T cell receptor beta chains listed below, sequenced in a study of technical replicates of blood from several donors. Produced via immunoSEQ multiplex PCR; TCRdb's table is partial and in-frame only. Here the sample spans roughly 79,000 clones, 96% being singletons. Sequencing used T cells isolated from PBMCs. Receptor source: a human donor in good health.

Points on this clone: At one of its ends the junction is not consistent with the germline gene, which may arise from a read error. CDR3 region: CASNIPGTEAFF. CDR3 nucleotides: TGTGCCAGTAATATACCCGGGACTGAAGCTTTCTTT. The rearrangement joins TRBV19 to TRBJ1-1; D is ambiguous. This CDR3 region has 12 residues. Per germline, CDR1 LNHDA and CDR2 SQIVND (reference sequence).

This chain uses TRBV7-8 with TRBJ2-7, with TRBD1 matching 8 bases. Germline V lookup: CDR1 SGHVS, CDR2 FQNEAQ. This CDR3 region has 17 residues. With 5 bases clipped from V and 1 base from J, the junction kept 13 bases outside the gene matches. The chain's CDR3 is CASSTLRPGGASYEQYF. The CDR3 coding sequence is TGTGCCAGCAGCACACTCCGTCCAGGGGGCGCTTCCTACGAGCAGTACTTC.

The chain couples TRBV7-9 to TRBJ2-3; 10 nucleotides line up with TRBD2. The CDR3 sequence is 16 residues long. Germline CDR1 reads SEHNR; CDR2 reads FQNEAQ (reference sequence). J lost 5 bases, V lost 10 bases, and 15 bases had no gene match. The CDR3 DNA follows: TGTGCCACGCTCCTAAGCGGGAGGGCCGGTAAAGATACGCAGTATTTT. Translating it yields CATLLSGRAGKDTQYF.

The J gene is TRBJ1-1, the V gene TRBV19; D is undetermined. The CDR3 covers 15 residues. Germline CDR1 reads LNHDA; CDR2 reads SQIVND (reference sequence). V gave up 10 bases and J gave up 0 bases, with 18 bases separating them. CDR3 sequence (DNA): TGTGCCACCAGAGACAAAGGTCGTCTGAACACTGAAGCTTTCTTT. Translated: CATRDKGRLNTEAFF.

This sequence joins TRBV5-5 and TRBJ2-5, with 13 nucleotides matching TRBD2. With 7 bases clipped from V and 5 bases from J, the junction kept 17 bases outside the gene matches. The CDR3 consists of 18 residues. Germline values: CDR1 SGHKS, CDR2 YYEKEE (reference sequence). The CDR3 here is CASVVGTSGRAGWETQYF. CDR3 coding DNA: TGTGCCAGCGTCGTCGGTACTAGCGGGAGGGCCGGGTGGGAGACCCAGTACTTC.

The chain joins TRBV29-1 to TRBJ1-2; D is perhaps TRBD1 (6 bases). Germline assignment: CDR1 SQVTM and CDR2 ANQGSEA. This CDR3 spans 14 amino acids. Deletions cut 4 bases from V and 4 bases from J, with 16 bases between. CDR3: CSVGQALGGYGYTF. The CDR3 DNA reads as TGCAGCGTTGGACAGGCGCTTGGGGGCTATGGCTACACCTTC.

The genes are TRBV5-1 and TRBJ2-1; the match to TRBD2 covers 8 bases. The CDR3 totals 15 residues. Germline values: CDR1 SGHRS, CDR2 YFSETQ. Losses at the gene ends were 0 bases for V and 4 bases for J; bases not matched to a gene: 3. The CDR3 bases are TGCGCCAGCAGCTTGGGGACGGGGGGGTACAATGAGCAGTTCTTC. Translated: CASSLGTGGYNEQFF.

The V and J genes are TRBV2 and TRBJ2-7, with D tentatively TRBD2 (5 bases). Trimming shortened V by 6 bases and J by 5 bases, and 20 bases separated the two germline ends. The V gene's germline CDR1 is SNHLY and CDR2 FYNNEI. This CDR3 comprises 15 residues. The CDR3 DNA is TGTGCCAGCAGGCCCGGTATGGGAGCCATCAACGAGCAGTACTTC. It codes for CASRPGMGAINEQYF.

The genes are TRBV11-3 and TRBJ2-5, with 9 nucleotides matching TRBD1. Looked up from germline, CDR1 is SGHNT and CDR2 is YENEEA. V lost 5 bases and J lost 2; bases outside the gene matches: 6. The CDR3 length is 15 residues. CDR3 loop: CASSRRQGDQETQYF. The CDR3 bases are TGTGCCAGCAGCCGGCGACAGGGGGATCAAGAGACCCAGTACTTC.

V gene TRBV4-3 combines with J gene TRBJ1-3, with TRBD1 matching over 7 bases. The CDR3 consists of 17 residues. Germline V gene data show CDR1 as LGHNA and CDR2 as YSLEER. Trimming removed 0 bases from V and 2 bases from J; junction bases left unmatched: 7. CDR3 amino acids: CASSQDSEGAPGNTIYF. CDR3 in DNA: TGCGCCAGCAGCCAAGACTCTGAGGGGGCGCCTGGAAACACCATATATTTT.

The CDR3 loop is CAWRATGQPVYGYTF. The DNA of the CDR3 is TGTGCCTGGAGAGCGACAGGACAGCCGGTCTATGGCTACACCTTC. This sequence joins TRBV30 and TRBJ1-2; tentatively, D is TRBD1 (6 bases). The CDR3 sequence is 15 residues long. In germline, CDR1 is GTSNPN, CDR2 SVGIG (reference sequence). V was shortened by 3 bases and J by 4 bases, with 18 bases between the two germline ends.

The chain uses TRBV5-6 and TRBJ1-5; D call uncertain. The ends were cut back, 0 bases at V and 0 bases at J, with 7 bases in the middle. The CDR3 totals 15 residues. Germline CDR1 and CDR2: SGHDT and YYEEEE. For the CDR3, the DNA is TGTGCCAGCAGCTTGGGTCAGAATAGCAATCAGCCCCAGCATTTT. Its protein product is CASSLGQNSNQPQHF.

The CDR3 here is CASSLVGGQGAETQYF. The CDR3 nucleotides read TGCGCCAGCAGCTTGGTTGGCGGACAGGGGGCTGAGACCCAGTACTTC. V usage is TRBV5-1 and J usage is TRBJ2-5; TRBD1 matches 11 bases. The CDR3 runs 16 residues. Germline V gene sequence: CDR1 SGHRS, CDR2 YFSETQ. Germline trimming cut 0 bases from V and 5 bases from J; bases unmatched to any gene: 6.

V gene TRBV9 combines with J gene TRBJ2-1, with TRBD2 identical over 10 bases. The CDR3 sequence is 15 residues long. V was pared by 0 bases and J by 10 bases, with 7 bases of the junction left unmatched. Germline V gene data show CDR1 as SGDLS and CDR2 as YYNGEE. CDR3 bases: TGTGCCAGCAGCGTAGATCTAGCGGGAGTAAGGGAGCAGTTCTTC. Translating gives CASSVDLAGVREQFF.

This chain uses TRBV30 with TRBJ1-5, with 9 bases fitting TRBD1. This CDR3 comprises 17 residues. V lost 3 bases, J lost 2 bases, and 11 bases stayed unmatched. The germline gives CDR1 GTSNPN, CDR2 SVGIG (reference sequence). CDR3 DNA: TGTGCCTGGAGGCAAAAGGGACAGGGAAAGGGCAATCAGCCCCAGCATTTT. It specifies CAWRQKGQGKGNQPQHF.

This chain joins TRBV7-8 and TRBJ1-5; 12 nucleotides align to TRBD1. The CDR3 is 20 residues long. Germline trimming cut 5 bases from V and 4 bases from J; bases unmatched to any gene: 18. Looked up from germline, CDR1 is SGHVS and CDR2 is FQNEAQ. This CDR3 is CASSPFQGTGGGWENQPQHF. CDR3 bases: TGTGCCAGCAGCCCATTCCAAGGGACAGGGGGCGGATGGGAGAATCAGCCCCAGCATTTT.

This sequence joins TRBV7-9 and TRBJ2-7, with 12 nucleotides matching TRBD2. Germline V gives CDR1 SEHNR, CDR2 FQNEAQ (reference sequence). The CDR3 extends over 14 amino acids. After removal of 4 bases from V and 2 bases from J, the junction contained 0 bases not matched to a gene. Here the CDR3 reads CASSSSGRAYEQYF. The CDR3 nucleotides read TGTGCCAGCAGCTCTAGCGGGAGGGCCTACGAGCAGTACTTC.

The gene calls are TRBV6-1 and TRBJ1-5; tentatively, D is TRBD1 (6 bases). Trimming cost V 8 bases and J 1 base, with 15 bases left between them. Per germline, CDR1 MNHNS and CDR2 SASEGT. The CDR3 is 15 amino acids. Written as DNA, the CDR3 is TGTGCCAGCGCAATCACAGGGCCCAGCAATCAGCCCCAGCATTTT. Its protein product is CASAITGPSNQPQHF.

This chain joins TRBV6-1 and TRBJ1-1; perhaps TRBD1 as D (5 bases). The germline CDR1 and CDR2 sequences are MNHNS and SASEGT. Trimming took off 6 bases at V and 2 bases at J, with 10 bases between the two ends. The CDR3 is 13 residues long. The CDR3 sequence is CASRGGANTEAFF. CDR3 in DNA: TGTGCCAGCAGAGGCGGGGCCAACACTGAAGCTTTCTTT.

V is TRBV18 and J is TRBJ2-7, with a tentative D call TRBD1 (7 bases). Germline V gives CDR1 KGHSH, CDR2 LQKENI. The CDR3 is made up of 14 amino acids. Trimming removed 2 bases from V and 7 bases from J, with 15 bases in between. CDR3 sequence reads: CASSPTAPGGEQYF. The CDR3 DNA reads TGTGCCAGCTCACCAACGGCTCCAGGGGGGGAGCAGTACTTC.

The CDR3 protein is CASSFGGSNTEAFF. The CDR3 bases are TGTGCCAGCAGTTTTGGCGGTTCAAACACTGAAGCTTTCTTT. The chain employs TRBV28 and TRBJ1-1; no clear D. This CDR3 is 14 amino acids long. The germline V and J ends were trimmed by 3 bases and 2 bases, with 10 bases remaining between them. Germline V gene lookup returns CDR1 MDHEN and CDR2 SYDVKM.

This chain uses TRBV4-1 with TRBJ1-5, with D possibly matching TRBD1 (5 bases). The CDR3 is made up of 16 amino acids. V lost 0 bases and J lost 4, with 13 bases in between. Germline V gene sequence: CDR1 MGHRA, CDR2 YSYEKL. The CDR3 reads CASSQDATGVNQPQHF. In DNA, the CDR3 is TGCGCCAGCAGCCAAGATGCTACAGGAGTAAATCAGCCCCAGCATTTT.

The chain couples TRBV7-9 to TRBJ1-1; D is unclear. Germline-derived CDR1 and CDR2 are SEHNR and FQNEAQ (reference sequence). This CDR3 has 13 amino acids. The V end was cut by 1 base, the J end by 10 bases, with 13 bases between. The CDR3 here is CASSLDREFGAFF. CDR3 DNA sequence: TGTGCCAGCAGCTTAGATCGGGAGTTCGGAGCTTTCTTT.

V usage is TRBV5-4 and J usage is TRBJ2-1; 10 positions match TRBD2. CDR1 is SGHNT and CDR2 is YYREEE in the germline V gene (reference sequence). The CDR3 sequence is 15 residues long. With 0 bases clipped from V and 4 bases from J, the junction kept 1 base outside the gene matches. DNA of the CDR3: TGTGCCAGCAGCTTGGGGACTAGCGGATACAATGAGCAGTTCTTC. Residues: CASSLGTSGYNEQFF.

This sequence joins TRBV9 and TRBJ2-1, with 15 bases that match TRBD2. Germline V gives CDR1 SGDLS, CDR2 YYNGEE. Trimming cost V 3 bases and J 6 bases; bases outside gene matches: 10. The CDR3 loop spans 18 amino acids. CDR3 region: CASSGGTSGRYLGNEQFF. The CDR3 region has the DNA TGTGCCAGCAGCGGCGGGACTAGCGGGAGGTATCTGGGCAATGAGCAGTTCTTC. The variable domain in full, completed from reference TRBV9 and TRBJ2-1, reads DSGVTQTPKHLITATGQRVTLRCSPRSGDLSVYWYQQSLDQGLQFLIQYYNGEERAKGNILERFSAQQFPDLHSELNLSSLELGDSALYFCASSGGTSGRYLGNEQFFGPGTRLTVL.